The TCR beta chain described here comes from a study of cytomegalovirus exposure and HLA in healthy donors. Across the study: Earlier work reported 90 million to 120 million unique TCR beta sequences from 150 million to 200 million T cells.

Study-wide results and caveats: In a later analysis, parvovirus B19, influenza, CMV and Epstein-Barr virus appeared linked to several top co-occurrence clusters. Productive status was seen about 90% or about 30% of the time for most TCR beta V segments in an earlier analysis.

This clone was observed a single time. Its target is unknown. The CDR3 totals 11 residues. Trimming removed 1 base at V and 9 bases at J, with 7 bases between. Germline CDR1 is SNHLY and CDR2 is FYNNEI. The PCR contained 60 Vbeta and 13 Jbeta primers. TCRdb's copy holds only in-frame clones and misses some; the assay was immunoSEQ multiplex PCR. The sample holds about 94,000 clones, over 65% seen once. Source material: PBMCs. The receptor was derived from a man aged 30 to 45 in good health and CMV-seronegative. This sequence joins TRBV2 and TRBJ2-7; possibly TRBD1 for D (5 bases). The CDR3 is CASSEGGGQYF. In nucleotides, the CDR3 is TGTGCCAGCAGTGAAGGGGGCGGGCAGTACTTC.